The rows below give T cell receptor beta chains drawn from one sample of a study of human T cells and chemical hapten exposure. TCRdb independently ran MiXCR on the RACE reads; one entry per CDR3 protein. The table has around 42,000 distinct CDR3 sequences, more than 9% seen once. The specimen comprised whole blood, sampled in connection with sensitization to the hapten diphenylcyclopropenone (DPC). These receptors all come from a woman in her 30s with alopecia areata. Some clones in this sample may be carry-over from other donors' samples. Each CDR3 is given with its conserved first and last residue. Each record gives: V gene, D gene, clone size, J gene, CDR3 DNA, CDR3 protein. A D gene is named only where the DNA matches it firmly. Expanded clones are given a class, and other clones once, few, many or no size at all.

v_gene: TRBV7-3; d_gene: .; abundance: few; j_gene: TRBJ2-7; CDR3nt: TGTGCCAGCAGCTTCTCCGGGACTCGCGCCCACGAGCAGTACTTC; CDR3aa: CASSFSGTRAHEQYF
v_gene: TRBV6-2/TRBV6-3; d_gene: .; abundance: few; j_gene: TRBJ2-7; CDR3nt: TGTGCCAGCAGTTCGCAAGTCTACGAGCAGTACTTC; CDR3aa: CASSSQVYEQYF
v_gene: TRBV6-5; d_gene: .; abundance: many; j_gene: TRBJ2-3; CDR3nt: TGTGCCAGCAGTTACTCGAGGGTATTAGCAGATACGCAGTATTTT; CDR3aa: CASSYSRVLADTQYF
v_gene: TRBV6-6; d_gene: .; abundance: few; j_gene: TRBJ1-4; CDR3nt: TGTGCCAGCAGTTCTAAAAGTGGACAGACAAATGAAAAACTGTTTTTT; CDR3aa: CASSSKSGQTNEKLFF
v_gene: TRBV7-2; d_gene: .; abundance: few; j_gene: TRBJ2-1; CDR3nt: TGTGCCAGCAGCTTAGTCTACGGCGCCTACAATGAGCAGTTCTTC; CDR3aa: CASSLVYGAYNEQFF
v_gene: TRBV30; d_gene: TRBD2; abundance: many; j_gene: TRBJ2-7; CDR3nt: TGTGCCTCTCAGCGGGGGGGCCTTTACGAGCAGTACTTC; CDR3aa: CASQRGGLYEQYF
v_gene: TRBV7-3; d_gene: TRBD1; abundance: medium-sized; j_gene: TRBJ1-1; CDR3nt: TGTGCCAGCAGCGGACAGGGCCCCGGCACTGAAGCTTTCTTT; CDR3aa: CASSGQGPGTEAFF
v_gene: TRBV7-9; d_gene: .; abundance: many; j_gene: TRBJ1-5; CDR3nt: TGTGCCAGCAGTCCGGGGGCCGACAGGATTAGCAATCAGCCCCAGCATTTT; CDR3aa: CASSPGADRISNQPQHF
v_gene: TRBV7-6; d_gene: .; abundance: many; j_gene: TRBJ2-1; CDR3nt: TGTGCCAGCAGCTTACATCGTCAGGGGAATGAGCAGTTCTTC; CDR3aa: CASSLHRQGNEQFF
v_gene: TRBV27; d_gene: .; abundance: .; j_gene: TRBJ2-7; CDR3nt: TGTGCCAGCGTTTCTGGTCACTACGAGCAGTACTTC; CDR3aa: CASVSGHYEQYF
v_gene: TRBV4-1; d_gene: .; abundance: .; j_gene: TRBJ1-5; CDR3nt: TGCGCCAGCAGCCAAGATTTCCGTGTAGGGGCACATCAGCCCCAGCATTTT; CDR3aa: CASSQDFRVGAHQPQHF
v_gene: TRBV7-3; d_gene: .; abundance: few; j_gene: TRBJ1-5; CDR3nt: TGTGCCAGCAGCGCCGATATTTATAGCAATCAGCCCCAGCATTTT; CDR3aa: CASSADIYSNQPQHF
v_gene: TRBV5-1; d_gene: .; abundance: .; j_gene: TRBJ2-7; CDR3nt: TGCGCCAGCAGCTCAACAGGGTCCTACGAGCAGTACTTC; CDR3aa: CASSSTGSYEQYF
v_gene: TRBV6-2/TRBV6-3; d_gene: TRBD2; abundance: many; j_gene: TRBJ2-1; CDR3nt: TGTGCCAGCACAGTTACGATAGCGGGGGGCCGCAGCTCCTACAATGAGCAGTTCTTC; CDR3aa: CASTVTIAGGRSSYNEQFF
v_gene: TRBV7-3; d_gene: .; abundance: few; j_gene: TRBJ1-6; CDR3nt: TGTGCCAGCAGCTTAACAGGGAATTCACCCCTCCACTTT; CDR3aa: CASSLTGNSPLHF
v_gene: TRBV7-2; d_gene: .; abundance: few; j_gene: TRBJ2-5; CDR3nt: TGTGCCAGCAGCTTAGCCCAGCGCCTGGAGACCCAGTACTTC; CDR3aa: CASSLAQRLETQYF
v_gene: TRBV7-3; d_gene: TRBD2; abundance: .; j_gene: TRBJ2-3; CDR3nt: TGTGCCAGCAGCTCTGGACTAGCGGGGTCTCCCGGGGGGCAGTATTTT; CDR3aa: CASSSGLAGSPGGQYF
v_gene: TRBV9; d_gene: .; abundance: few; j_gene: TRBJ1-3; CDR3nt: TGTGCCAGCAGCGTAGGTTTGGATTCTGGAAACACCATATATTTT; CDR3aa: CASSVGLDSGNTIYF
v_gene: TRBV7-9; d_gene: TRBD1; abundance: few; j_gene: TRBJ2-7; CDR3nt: TGTGCCAGCAGCTTTACAGGGGGCACCTACGAGCAGTACTTC; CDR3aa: CASSFTGGTYEQYF
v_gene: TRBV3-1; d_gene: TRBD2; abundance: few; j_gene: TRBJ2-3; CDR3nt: TGTGCCAGCAGCCGAGAGCGGGGGTCGGGCACAGATACGCAGTATTTT; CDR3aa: CASSRERGSGTDTQYF
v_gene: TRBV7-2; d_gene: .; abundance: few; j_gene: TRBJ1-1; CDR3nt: TGTGCCAGCAGCTTAATGGGGGCGGGGAACACTGAAGCTTTCTTT; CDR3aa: CASSLMGAGNTEAFF
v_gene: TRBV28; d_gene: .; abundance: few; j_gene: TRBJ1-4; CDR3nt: TGTGCCAGCAGTTTATTTTTTGAAAAACTGTTTTTT; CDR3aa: CASSLFFEKLFF
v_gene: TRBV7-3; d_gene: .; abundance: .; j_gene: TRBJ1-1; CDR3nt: TGTGCCAGCAGCTTAACAGGGAGCACTGAAGCTTTCTTT; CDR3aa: CASSLTGSTEAFF
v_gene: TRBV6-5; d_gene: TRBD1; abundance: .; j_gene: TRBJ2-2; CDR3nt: TGTGCCAGCAGTGGCTTGACAGGGGCGTCCGGGGAGCTGTTTTTT; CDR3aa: CASSGLTGASGELFF
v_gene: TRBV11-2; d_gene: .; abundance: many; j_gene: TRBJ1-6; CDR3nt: TGTGCCAGCAGCTTAGGACGGAACAATTCACCCCTCCACTTT; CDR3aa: CASSLGRNNSPLHF
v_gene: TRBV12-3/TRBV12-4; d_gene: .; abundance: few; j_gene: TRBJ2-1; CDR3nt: TGTGCCACGGAGGAGGGGGCGCGGGATGAGCAGTTCTTC; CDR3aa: CATEEGARDEQFF
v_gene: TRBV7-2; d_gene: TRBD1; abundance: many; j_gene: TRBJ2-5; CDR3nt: TGTGCCAGCAGCTTTGACAGGGGGGACCAGACCCAGTACTTC; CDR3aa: CASSFDRGDQTQYF
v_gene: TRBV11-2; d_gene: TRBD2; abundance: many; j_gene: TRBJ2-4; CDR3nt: TGTGCCAGCAGCCCAAAGGGAGGCGGGGGGATCATACTAGCCAAAAACATTCAGTACTTC; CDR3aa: CASSPKGGGGIILAKNIQYF
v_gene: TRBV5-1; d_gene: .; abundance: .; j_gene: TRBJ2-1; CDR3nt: TGCGCCAGCAGCTTGTGGGGTGACTCCTACAATGAGCAGTTCTTC; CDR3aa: CASSLWGDSYNEQFF
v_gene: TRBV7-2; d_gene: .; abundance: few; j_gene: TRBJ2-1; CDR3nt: TGTGCCAGCAGCCCTAGGGCGGGGCGTTACAATGAGCAGTTCTTC; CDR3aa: CASSPRAGRYNEQFF
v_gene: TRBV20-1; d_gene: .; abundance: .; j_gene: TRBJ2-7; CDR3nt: TGCAGTGCTAGAGAGAATGTAGTAGTGCAGTACTTC; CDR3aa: CSARENVVVQYF
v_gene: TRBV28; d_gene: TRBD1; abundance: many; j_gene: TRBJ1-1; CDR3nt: TGTGCCAGCTTAGGACAGGGGGCGGGGGCTGAAGCTTTCTTT; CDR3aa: CASLGQGAGAEAFF
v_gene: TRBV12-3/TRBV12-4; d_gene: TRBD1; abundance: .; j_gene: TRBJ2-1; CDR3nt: TGTGCCAGCAGTTTCCTGGCAGGGGGCGGGAATGAGCAGTTCTTC; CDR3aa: CASSFLAGGGNEQFF
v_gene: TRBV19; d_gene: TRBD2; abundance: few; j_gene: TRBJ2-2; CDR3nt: TGTGCCAGTAGTAAGCGGACTAGCGGGGCCGGGGAGCTGTTTTTT; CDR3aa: CASSKRTSGAGELFF
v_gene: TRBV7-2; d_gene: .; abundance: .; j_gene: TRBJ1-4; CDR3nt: TGTGCCAGCAGCCCTCGGTGGGGTGCAACTAATGAAAAACTGTTTTTT; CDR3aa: CASSPRWGATNEKLFF
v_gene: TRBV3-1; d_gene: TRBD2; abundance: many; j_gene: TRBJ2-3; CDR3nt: TGTGCCAGCAGCGTACACCTTGTAGCGGGGGCCGAAGATACGCAGTATTTT; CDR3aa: CASSVHLVAGAEDTQYF
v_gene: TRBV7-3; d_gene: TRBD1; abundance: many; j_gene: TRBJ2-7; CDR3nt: TGTGCCAGCAGCTTATACGGGGGACCCCGGGACAGGGTCTACGAGCAGTACTTC; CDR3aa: CASSLYGGPRDRVYEQYF
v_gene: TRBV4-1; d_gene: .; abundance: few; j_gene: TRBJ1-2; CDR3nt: TGCGCCAGCAGCCAGGATCCCGGTTGGGCGAGCACTAGGAGGGGCTACACCTTC; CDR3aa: CASSQDPGWASTRRGYTF
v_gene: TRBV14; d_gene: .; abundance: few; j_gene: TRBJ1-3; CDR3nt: TGTGCCAGCAGCCAAGAGACCTCCGGGACCCCGCTATATTTT; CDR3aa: CASSQETSGTPLYF
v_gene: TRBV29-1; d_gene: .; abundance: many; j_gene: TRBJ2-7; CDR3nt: TGCAGCGCAGGGGGGGGCGGAAATTACGAGCAGTACTTC; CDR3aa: CSAGGGGNYEQYF
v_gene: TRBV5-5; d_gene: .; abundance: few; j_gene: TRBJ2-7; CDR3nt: TGTGCCAGCAGCTTGGACAGGGTAGACGAGCAGTACTTC; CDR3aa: CASSLDRVDEQYF
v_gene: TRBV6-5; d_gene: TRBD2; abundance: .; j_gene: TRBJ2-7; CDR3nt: TGTGCCAGCAGTTGGGGGGGGAACTCCTACGAGCAGTACTTC; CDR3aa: CASSWGGNSYEQYF
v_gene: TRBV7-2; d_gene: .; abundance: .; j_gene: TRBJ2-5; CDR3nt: TGTGCCAGCAGCTCCCCAGCAGGGGGGGCGGAGACCCAGTACTTC; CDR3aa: CASSSPAGGAETQYF
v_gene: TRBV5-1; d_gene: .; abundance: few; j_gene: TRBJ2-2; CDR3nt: TGCGCCAGCAGCTTGGCGGGCATAAGCGCCGGGGAGCTGTTTTTT; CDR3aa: CASSLAGISAGELFF
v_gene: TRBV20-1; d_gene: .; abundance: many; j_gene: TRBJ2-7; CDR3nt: TGCAGTGCTAGAGATGGTGGGGGCCACTCCTACGAGCAGTACTTC; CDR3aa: CSARDGGGHSYEQYF
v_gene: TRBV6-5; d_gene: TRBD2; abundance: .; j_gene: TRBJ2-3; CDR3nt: TGTGCCAGCAGTTACTCCCGTCCTAGCGGGGGCGCCTATACGCAGTATTTT; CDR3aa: CASSYSRPSGGAYTQYF
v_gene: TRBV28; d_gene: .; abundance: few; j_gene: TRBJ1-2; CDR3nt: TGTGCCAGCAGTTCCTCACACATACGGGGCTACACCTTC; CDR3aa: CASSSSHIRGYTF
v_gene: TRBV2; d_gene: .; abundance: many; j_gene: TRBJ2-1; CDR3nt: TGTGCCAGCAAGGTAGCCTCTTACAATGAGCAGTTCTTC; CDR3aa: CASKVASYNEQFF
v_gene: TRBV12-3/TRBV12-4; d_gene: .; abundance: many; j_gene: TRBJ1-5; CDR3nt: TGTGCCAGCAGTTTAGGCAGCGGAAACAATCAGCCCCAGCATTTT; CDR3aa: CASSLGSGNNQPQHF
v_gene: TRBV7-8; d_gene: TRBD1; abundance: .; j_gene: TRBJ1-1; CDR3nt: TGTGCCAGCAGCTTATTGGGACAGATGAACACTGAAGCTTTCTTT; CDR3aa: CASSLLGQMNTEAFF
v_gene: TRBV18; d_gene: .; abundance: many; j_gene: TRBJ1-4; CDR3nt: TGTGCCAGCTCACCTGCTACTAATGAAAAACTGTTTTTT; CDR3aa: CASSPATNEKLFF
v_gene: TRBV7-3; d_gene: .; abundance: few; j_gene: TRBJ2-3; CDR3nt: TGTGCCAGCAGCCCATACAACACAGATACGCAGTATTTT; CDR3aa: CASSPYNTDTQYF
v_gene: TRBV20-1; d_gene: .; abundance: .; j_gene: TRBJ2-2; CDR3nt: TGCAGTACCAAGAAGCCTCCCACCGGGGAGCTGTTTTTT; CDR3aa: CSTKKPPTGELFF